This paragraph reports one TCR beta chain. Terminally differentiated effector memory CD45RA+ cells were excluded from the naive CD8 cells, which were CD45RO-negative and positively selected for CCR7. TCRdb's copy holds only in-frame clones and misses some; the assay was immunoSEQ multiplex PCR. The table lists about 1,900,000 clones, about 95% of them singletons. V gave up 4 bases and J gave up 7 bases, with 19 bases separating them. CDR1 is SGHDN and CDR2 is FVKESK in the germline V gene. CDR3 length: 16 amino acids. The data were obtained in a study of shared clonotypes between healthy human individuals. Study in general: Donor composition was a couple of women and a few men, aged 18 to 49.

The specimen sequenced was naive CD8+ T cells sorted from blood. The chain is built from TRBV14 and TRBJ1-4, with D perhaps TRBD1 (5 bases). This receptor was obtained from a young man in good health. As DNA, the CDR3 is TGTGCCAGCAGCCTCGGGACTATAACGAAAGGTGAAAAACTGTTTTTT. Its translation is CASSLGTITKGEKLFF.